The text below deals with one TCR beta chain. Its antigen is not known. This entry is derived from a study of CD8 T cells in ankylosing spondylitis. 5'-RACE, quantitative and with molecular barcodes, yielded the TCR beta libraries. From the 5' RACE reads, TCRdb called clonotypes with MiXCR, one entry per CDR3 protein. The table lists 150,000 or so distinct CDR3 sequences, roughly 34% of them singletons, with around 6% in the top ten. Trimming shortened V by 5 bases and J by 9 bases, and 14 bases separated the two germline ends. The CDR3 runs to 13 residues. Study outcomes and limitations: CD8+ by phenotype, disease-linked clones were relatively rare in peripheral blood. Significant enrichment of disease-linked clones was reported in matched ankylosing spondylitis synovial fluid.

This chain joins TRBV12-3 or TRBV12-4 and TRBJ2-1; D is uncertain. The sequence was obtained from a male donor with ankylosing spondylitis. The sequenced material came from synovial fluid, either unsorted or a sorted T cell fraction (not recorded which). The DNA for the CDR3 is TGTGCCAGCAGTCTGAACCTGTTCGGTGAGCAGTTCTTC. It yields the protein CASSLNLFGEQFF.